Listed below are T cell receptor beta chains from one sample, sequenced in a study of blood T cell repertoires in COVID-19. Sequencing used immunoSEQ multiplex PCR; TCRdb keeps in-frame clones, though not all of them. The data contain about 300,000 clones, just under 90% of them seen just once; the ten biggest clones take up 1.5% to 2%. The sample consisted of peripheral blood. Receptors originate from a woman in her twenties or thirties with COVID-19, enrolled during active disease. CDR3s include the opening cysteine and the closing phenylalanine or tryptophan. A D gene is named only where the DNA matches it firmly. Expanded clones get a size class; other rows say once, few or many, or leave the size out.

>TRBV5-4|TRBD2|.|TRBJ2-5
TGTGCCAGCAGCCCCGGGGGACTAGCGGGCGAGACCCAGTACTTC
CASSPGGLAGETQYF
>TRBV12-5|TRBD2|.|TRBJ2-1
TGTGCTAGTGGCTTTCACAGTCTAGCGGGGCGGGGGAATGAGCAGTTCTTC
CASGFHSLAGRGNEQFF
>TRBV7-2|.|.|TRBJ2-5
TGTGCCAGCAGGGACCACTCAACCAGGGTGCAAGAGACCCAGTACTTC
CASRDHSTRVQETQYF
>TRBV19|TRBD1|.|TRBJ1-5
TGTGCCAGTAGGTCGACAGGGAACGGCCAGCCCCAGCATTTT
CASRSTGNGQPQHF
>TRBV13|.|.|TRBJ1-2
TGTGCCAGCAGCGCACAGGGTAACTATGGCTACACCTTC
CASSAQGNYGYTF
>TRBV6-5|.|.|TRBJ1-2
TGTGCCAGCAGTCGGCAGGACTACTATGGCTACACCTTC
CASSRQDYYGYTF
>TRBV5-8|.|.|TRBJ1-1
TGTGCCAGCAGCTTGTCACAGACAGCGAACACTGAAGCTTTCTTT
CASSLSQTANTEAFF
>TRBV30|.|.|TRBJ2-1
TGTGCCTGGAGTGTACGGAGGGACTACAATGAGCAGTTCTTC
CAWSVRRDYNEQFF
>TRBV11-2|.|.|TRBJ1-2
TGTGCCAGCAGCTACATCGGCGGGGGGAAGTATGGCTACACCTTC
CASSYIGGGKYGYTF
>TRBV5-1|TRBD2|.|TRBJ2-2
TGCGCCAGCAGCTTTTCAACTAGCGGGACCGGGGAGCTGTTTTTT
CASSFSTSGTGELFF
>TRBV12-3/TRBV12-4|.|.|TRBJ1-2
TGTGCCAGCAGCTCCGGGGTTATCTACGGCTACACCTTC
CASSSGVIYGYTF
>TRBV2|TRBD2|.|TRBJ2-3
TGTGCCAGCAGTGGGGGACTAGCGGGGAGAGATTCTAGCACAGATACGCAGTATTTT
CASSGGLAGRDSSTDTQYF
>TRBV6-5|.|.|TRBJ1-1
TGTGCCAGCAGTTCGGTGATTAGCATGAACACTGAAGCTTTCTTT
CASSSVISMNTEAFF
>TRBV30|.|.|TRBJ1-2
TGTGCCTGGAGCGGTGGCTATGGCTACACCTTC
CAWSGGYGYTF
>TRBV4-3|.|few|TRBJ1-6
TGCGCCAGCAGCCAAGATGGGCAAAATTCACCCCTCCACTTT
CASSQDGQNSPLHF
>TRBV11-2|TRBD1|.|TRBJ1-2
TGTGCCAGCAGCCAGCCCCCAGGGGGCTTTGGCTACACCTTC
CASSQPPGGFGYTF
>TRBV28|TRBD1|.|TRBJ1-2
TGTGCCAGCAGCACCCTTCCGTATTTAAGGGACAGCCTCAGTAACTATGGCTACACCTTC
CASSTLPYLRDSLSNYGYTF
>TRBV30|.|.|TRBJ2-2
TGTGCCTGGAGTGTACGGGTCGACACCGGGGAGCTGTTTTTT
CAWSVRVDTGELFF
>TRBV5-4|.|.|TRBJ1-2
TGTGCCAGCAGCCCGGCGCGGGCAGGGGACCTATATGGCTACACCTTC
CASSPARAGDLYGYTF
>TRBV19|TRBD2|.|TRBJ2-2
TGTGCCAGTAGTATAGCGGCGGGGGGGCCACCCGGGGAGCTGTTTTTT
CASSIAAGGPPGELFF
>TRBV6-4|TRBD1|.|TRBJ2-3
TGTGCCAGCAGTGAAAGACAGGGGGTACCCACAGATACGCAGTATTTT
CASSERQGVPTDTQYF
>TRBV5-1|.|.|TRBJ1-1
TGCGCCAGCAGAATTTCGGGGGGCACCACTGAAGCTTTCTTT
CASRISGGTTEAFF
>TRBV27|.|.|TRBJ1-6
TGTGCCAGCAGTCCCAGTCCGGGGGGGAGCTCCTATAATTCACCCCTCCACTTT
CASSPSPGGSSYNSPLHF
>TRBV5-1|.|.|TRBJ1-2
TGCGCCAGCAGCGCAGCCCAGGGACTGGGCTTCTATGGCTACACCTTC
CASSAAQGLGFYGYTF
>TRBV4-1|TRBD1|.|TRBJ2-7
TGCGCCAGCAGAAAAACAGGGGGTAGCTCCTACGAGCAGTACTTC
CASRKTGGSSYEQYF
>TRBV6-5|.|.|TRBJ2-1
TGTGCCAGCACCAAGTCGGGGGGCCTCAATGAGCAGTTCTTC
CASTKSGGLNEQFF
>TRBV4-3|.|.|TRBJ1-2
TGCGCCAGCAGCCAGGGATTAGGACAGCATAGTTACACCTTC
CASSQGLGQHSYTF